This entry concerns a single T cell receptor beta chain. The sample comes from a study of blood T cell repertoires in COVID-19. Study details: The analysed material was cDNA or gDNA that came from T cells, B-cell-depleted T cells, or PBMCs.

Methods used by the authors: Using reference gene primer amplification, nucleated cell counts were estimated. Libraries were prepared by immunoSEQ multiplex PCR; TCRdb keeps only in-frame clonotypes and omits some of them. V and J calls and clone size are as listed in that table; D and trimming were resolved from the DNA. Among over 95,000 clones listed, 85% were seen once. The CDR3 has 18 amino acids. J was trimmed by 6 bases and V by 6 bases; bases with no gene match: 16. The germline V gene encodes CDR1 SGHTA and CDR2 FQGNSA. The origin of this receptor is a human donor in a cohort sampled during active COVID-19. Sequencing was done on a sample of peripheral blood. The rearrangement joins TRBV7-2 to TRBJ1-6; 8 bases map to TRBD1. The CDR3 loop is CASSFIGAGGLSNSPLHF. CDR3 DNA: TGTGCCAGCAGTTTTATCGGGGCAGGGGGCCTTAGTAATTCACCCCTCCACTTT.